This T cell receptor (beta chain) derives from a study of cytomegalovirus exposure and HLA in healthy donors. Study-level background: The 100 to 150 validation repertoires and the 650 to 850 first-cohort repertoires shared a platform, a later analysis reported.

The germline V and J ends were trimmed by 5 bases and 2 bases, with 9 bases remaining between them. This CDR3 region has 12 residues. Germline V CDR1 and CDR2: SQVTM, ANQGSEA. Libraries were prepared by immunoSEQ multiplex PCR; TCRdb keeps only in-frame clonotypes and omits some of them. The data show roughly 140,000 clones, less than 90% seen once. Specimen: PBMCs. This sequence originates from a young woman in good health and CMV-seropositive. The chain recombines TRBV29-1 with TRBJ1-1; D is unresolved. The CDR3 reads CSVPRENTEAFF. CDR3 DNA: TGCAGCGTTCCCCGGGAAAACACTGAAGCTTTCTTT.